Below, 10 T cell receptor beta chains from the same sample are listed, as sequenced in a study of T cell clonality in common variable immunodeficiency. TCRdb keeps only in-frame clones here, not all; method: immunoSEQ multiplex PCR. The sample has about 59,000 clones, none seen only once. Sequences were obtained from peripheral blood mononuclear cells. Receptors originate from a person aged 18 to 75 in good health.

This clone was seen many times. From the germline J gene comes the end of the CDR3, since the read stops 3 residues before it. The chain couples TRBV20-1 to TRBJ1-2; D not certain. The CDR3 runs 11 residues. Germline CDR1 reads DFQATT; CDR2 reads SNEGSKA (reference sequence). The V gene lost 4 bases and the J gene lost 4 bases, with 7 bases spanning the gap. The sequenced CDR3 bases are TGCAGTGCTACTCTAGGCTATGGC. Amino acid sequence: CSATLGYG. The complete CDR3 protein is CSATLGYGYTF.

This clone was counted ten times or more. The observed sequence ends 3 residues before the CDR3 terminus, with the missing tail filled in from the germline J gene. The rearrangement uses TRBV30 and TRBJ2-1; D unresolved. In germline, CDR1 is GTSNPN, CDR2 SVGIG (reference sequence). The CDR3 spans 11 residues. Trimming left V 0 bases short and J 9 bases short, with 6 bases between. The part of the CDR3 DNA that was read is TGTGCCTGGAGTGTGCGGCTTGAG. Translating gives CAWSVRLE. The whole CDR3 region reads CAWSVRLEQFF.

This clone appeared many times. With the read ending 3 residues before the CDR3 end, the germline J gene is used to fill in that end. The chain combines TRBV12-3 or TRBV12-4 with TRBJ1-5, with D unclear. The CDR3 length is 14 residues. The ends were cut back, 3 bases at V and 6 bases at J, with 12 bases in the middle. The CDR3 DNA, read in part, is TGTGCCAGCAGTTTCTGGGAGGCGGGTCAGCCC. It codes for CASSFWEAGQP. In full, the CDR3 reads CASSFWEAGQPQHF.

The sample holds many counts of this clone. The read gets to within 3 residues of the CDR3 end, and the germline J gene fills in the rest. The chain uses TRBV19 and TRBJ1-2, with 7 positions matching TRBD1. This CDR3 is 12 amino acids long. Germline V gene sequence: CDR1 LNHDA, CDR2 SQIVND (reference sequence). Incomplete CDR3 DNA: TGTGCCAGTAGTATTCGGACAGGCCTC. It is translated as CASSIRTGL. The entire CDR3 is CASSIRTGLYTF. Full variable domain (missing parts from reference TRBV19 and TRBJ1-2): DGGITQSPKYLFRKEGQNVTLSCEQNLNHDAMYWYRQDPGQGLRLIYYSQIVNDFQKGDIAEGYSVSREKKESFPLTVTSAQKNPTAFYLCASSIRTGLYTFGSGTRLTVV.

This clone was counted ten times or more. Read coverage stops 3 residues before the CDR3 terminus; the germline J gene supplies the remainder. V usage is TRBV7-9 and J usage is TRBJ2-1; 10 nucleotides align to TRBD2. The CDR3 extends over 14 amino acids. Germline assignment: CDR1 SEHNR and CDR2 FQNEAQ (reference sequence). V shed 7 bases and J 9 bases; nucleotides not matched to a gene: 9. The CDR3 loop is CASTSSGGQGEQFF. The CDR3 bases that were read are TGTGCCAGCACCTCTAGCGGGGGCCAGGGTGAG. The full variable domain, its missing parts supplied by reference TRBV7-9 and TRBJ2-1, is DTGVSQNPRHKITKRGQNVTFRCDPISEHNRLYWYRQTLGQGPEFLTYFQNEAQLEKSRLLSDRFSAERPKGSFSTLEIQRTEQGDSAMYLCASTSSGGQGEQFFGPGTRLTVL.

To note about this clone: The read falls 3 residues short of the CDR3 end, and the missing part is taken from the germline J gene. V and J are TRBV18 and TRBJ2-2; no clear D gene. CDR1 KGHSH and CDR2 LQKENI come from the germline V gene. The CDR3 consists of 14 residues. The CDR3 bases that were read are TGTGCCAGCTCGGCTCGGCTCGCGACTGAAAAG. Amino acid sequence: CASSARLATEK. The full CDR3 sequence reads CASSARLATEKLFF. Combining the CDR3 with reference TRBV18 and TRBJ2-2 gives the whole variable domain NAGVMQNPRHLVRRRGQEARLRCSPMKGHSHVYWYRQLPEEGLKFMVYLQKENIIDESGMPKERFSAEFPKEGPSILRIQQVVRGDSAAYFCASSARLATEKLFFGEGSRLTVL.

On this clone: The CDR3 end lies 3 residues beyond the end of the read and is filled in from the germline J gene. The chain links TRBV10-3 to TRBJ1-6; D is perhaps TRBD1 (5 bases). The CDR3 loop spans 16 amino acids. Germline CDR1 and CDR2: ENHRY and SYGVKD. CDR3 residues: CAISEYQEPGANALHF. Partial CDR3 DNA: TGTGCCATCAGTGAGTACCAGGAGCCTGGGGCCAACGCC.

This clone was seen ten or more times. The read comes to an end 3 residues before the CDR3 does, leaving the germline J gene to fill in the end. This rearrangement joins TRBV30 to TRBJ1-1; a weak D match, TRBD1 (6 bases). The CDR3 consists of 14 residues. Germline values: CDR1 GTSNPN, CDR2 SVGIG (reference sequence). CDR3 DNA, as far as it was read: TGTGCCTGGAGTGCCCGCAGGGGAGCAACGAGG. Translated: CAWSARRGATR. The full CDR3 sequence reads CAWSARRGATRAFF.

This clone has at least ten counts. Read data end 3 residues before the CDR3 end; the end is taken from the germline J gene. The rearrangement uses TRBV10-3 and TRBJ1-5; D gene ambiguous. Germline V gives CDR1 ENHRY, CDR2 SYGVKD. V dropped 0 bases and J dropped 7 bases, with 19 bases sitting between them. This CDR3 comprises 17 residues. The CDR3 loop reads CAISESLGRSGGQPQHF. The CDR3 DNA, read in part, is TGTGCCATCAGTGAGTCGCTCGGCAGGAGCGGAGGGCAGCCC.

This clone has at least ten counts. The read ends 3 residues before the CDR3 terminus; that terminus is restored from the germline J gene. The chain recombines TRBV3-1 (or the pseudogene TRBV3-2) with TRBJ2-3, with 7 bases that match TRBD1. CDR1 LGHDT and CDR2 YNNKEL come from the germline V gene (reference sequence). With 4 bases clipped from V and 0 bases from J, the junction kept 7 bases outside the gene matches. The CDR3 runs to 16 residues. The CDR3 loop is CASSPFGQASTDTQYF. CDR3 bases read: TGTGCCAGCAGCCCCTTTGGACAGGCTAGCACAGATACG.